This T cell receptor beta chain emerged from a study of blood T cell repertoires in COVID-19. Per germline, CDR1 KGHDR and CDR2 SFDVKD. Trimming cost V 3 bases and J 0 bases, with 7 bases left between them. The CDR3 spans 14 residues. Per the original methods: Using reference gene primer amplification, nucleated cell counts were estimated. Data came from immunoSEQ multiplex PCR; TCRdb stores just in-frame clones and leaves some out. That table gives V, J and clone size, and the DNA gave D and trimming. The sample records roughly 43,000 clones, roughly 69% being singletons. This sequence was found in a man older than 75 with acute or convalescent COVID-19. The source material was peripheral blood. J is TRBJ1-2 and V is TRBV24-1; D is possibly TRBD1 (6 bases). CDR3 bases: TGTGCCACCAGTGATGGGGACACTAACTATGGCTACACCTTC. This codes for CATSDGDTNYGYTF.